These 27 T cell receptor beta chains originate from one sample sequenced in a study. A single record per CDR3 protein comes from TCRdb applying MiXCR to the RT-PCR reads. The profile covers hundreds of thousands of distinct CDR3 sequences, with 12% to 15% appearing a single time and roughly 3.9% taken by the ten largest. Sequencing used memory CD4+ T cells from blood. The receptor set was obtained from a female donor in good health, serving as a healthy control.

This clonotype came up once. The chain links TRBV7-6 to TRBJ1-5; weak D call: TRBD1 (6 bases). The CDR3 runs to 17 residues. CDR1 is SGHVS and CDR2 is FNYEAQ in the germline V gene. Trimming took 0 bases from V and 0 from J, leaving 12 bases between them. For the CDR3, the DNA is TGTGCCAGCAGCTTAGCGAGGGACAAATTTAGCAATCAGCCCCAGCATTTT. The encoded protein is CASSLARDKFSNQPQHF.

This chain uses TRBV6-6 with TRBJ2-7, with 9 bases that match TRBD1. Germline trimming cut 2 bases from V and 5 bases from J; bases unmatched to any gene: 4. CDR1 and CDR2 from the germline V gene are MNHNY and SVGAGI (reference sequence). The CDR3 totals 14 residues. Here the CDR3 reads CASSYGTGPNEQYF. In DNA, the CDR3 is TGTGCCAGCAGTTACGGGACAGGGCCCAACGAGCAGTACTTC.

In this sample, this clonotype turned up a few times. The gene calls are TRBV12-3 or TRBV12-4 and TRBJ2-7; possibly TRBD1 for D (6 bases). This CDR3 has 12 residues. V was cut by 5 bases and J by 6 bases, with 11 bases left in between. CDR3 sequence: CASSQTGSEQYF. Written as DNA, the CDR3 is TGTGCCAGCAGTCAAACAGGGTCCGAGCAGTACTTC.

This clonotype was detected many times. The J gene is TRBJ2-7, the V gene TRBV20-1; D possibly matches TRBD1 or TRBD2 (5 bases each). Germline V gene data show CDR1 as DFQATT and CDR2 as SNEGSKA (reference sequence). V was cut by 0 bases and J by 7 bases, with 19 bases left in between. The CDR3 is made up of 15 amino acids. The CDR3 sequence: CSARDSRVGSGEQYF. In nucleotides, the CDR3 is TGCAGTGCTAGAGATTCCAGGGTCGGATCGGGGGAGCAGTACTTC.

In its sample, this clonotype was seen a few times. V usage is TRBV20-1 and J usage is TRBJ2-3, with 7 bases identical to TRBD2. Germline CDR1 DFQATT, CDR2 SNEGSKA (reference sequence). The ends lost 6 bases at V and 0 bases at J; junction bases unmatched: 9. CDR3 length: 15 amino acids. The CDR3 coding sequence is TGCAGTGCCCGTCGAGGAGCGGGAAGCACAGATACGCAGTATTTT. Amino acid sequence: CSARRGAGSTDTQYF.

In this sample, this clonotype turned up many times. V and J are TRBV5-1 and TRBJ2-1; TRBD2 aligns across 8 bases. Germline assignment: CDR1 SGHRS and CDR2 YFSETQ. Trimming removed 4 bases from V and 9 bases from J; junction bases left unmatched: 12. This CDR3 spans 15 amino acids. CDR3 residues: CASSELTGGPSEQFF. CDR3 coding DNA: TGCGCCAGCAGCGAATTAACGGGAGGGCCGAGTGAGCAGTTCTTC. The variable domain in full, completed from reference TRBV5-1 and TRBJ2-1, reads KAGVTQTPRYLIKTRGQQVTLSCSPISGHRSVSWYQQTPGQGLQFLFEYFSETQRNKGNFPGRFSGRQFSNSRSEMNVSTLELGDSALYLCASSELTGGPSEQFFGPGTRLTVL.

This clonotype occurred a few times. The genes are TRBV7-2 and TRBJ1-4, with D tentatively TRBD1 (5 bases). This CDR3 contains 13 residues. Germline CDR1 SGHTA, CDR2 FQGNSA. Trimming took 6 bases from V and 13 from J, leaving 18 bases between them. The CDR3 sequence: CASSVLSGEGLFF. The CDR3 DNA reads as TGTGCCAGCAGTGTACTTTCGGGGGAAGGACTGTTTTTT.

The chain uses TRBV7-9 and TRBJ2-7; D gene unclear. The V end was cut by 1 base, the J end by 2 bases, with 9 bases between. This CDR3 has 14 amino acids. Germline loops: CDR1 SEHNR, CDR2 FQNEAQ (reference sequence). The CDR3 bases are TGTGCCAGCAGCTTAGTGGCTGTTCCCTACGAGCAGTACTTC. It is translated as CASSLVAVPYEQYF.

This clonotype was counted only a few times. The chain is built from TRBV24-1 and TRBJ2-5, with D unresolved. CDR3 length: 12 amino acids. With 2 bases removed from V and 2 bases from J, the gap between germline ends came to 2 bases. Germline CDR1 KGHDR, CDR2 SFDVKD. The CDR3 reads CATSDWQETQYF. The CDR3 region has the DNA TGTGCCACCAGTGATTGGCAAGAGACCCAGTACTTC.

V is TRBV7-2 and J is TRBJ2-3, with 10 bases identical to TRBD1. The CDR3 totals 22 residues. With 5 bases clipped from V and 0 bases from J, the junction kept 23 bases outside the gene matches. Germline V gene data show CDR1 as SGHTA and CDR2 as FQGNSA. CDR3 sequence (DNA): TGTGCCAGCAGCATACGCCCCCAGGGGACAGGGGATCAATCGGTTAGCACAGATACGCAGTATTTT. It yields the protein CASSIRPQGTGDQSVSTDTQYF.

The genes are TRBV5-4 and TRBJ1-3; D not resolved. Trimming left V 3 bases short and J 0 bases short, with 13 bases between. Per the germline V gene, CDR1 is SGHNT and CDR2 is YYREEE (reference sequence). The CDR3 loop spans 16 amino acids. CDR3 bases: TGTGCCAGCAGCTATACGGGCCTCGTCTCTGGAAACACCATATATTTT. Protein sequence: CASSYTGLVSGNTIYF.

This clonotype was counted a few times. The chain joins TRBV24-1 to TRBJ2-1; D gene ambiguous. Germline V gene lookup returns CDR1 KGHDR and CDR2 SFDVKD. V shed 5 bases and J shed 0 bases, with 7 bases lying between them. CDR3 length equals 14 residues. The CDR3 here is CATSVESSYNEQFF. The CDR3 DNA reads TGTGCCACCAGTGTTGAGTCCTCCTACAATGAGCAGTTCTTC.

This sequence joins TRBV20-1 and TRBJ2-3, with 10 bases lining up with TRBD1. V gave up 5 bases and J gave up 4 bases; unmatched junction bases: 9. The CDR3 is made up of 15 amino acids. Germline V CDR1 and CDR2: DFQATT, SNEGSKA (reference sequence). The CDR3 sequence: CSASKGGTGADTQYF. Written as DNA, the CDR3 is TGCAGTGCTTCCAAAGGGGGGACAGGGGCAGATACGCAGTATTTT.

This clonotype came up a few times. The chain links TRBV20-1 to TRBJ2-2; D gene uncertain. The V end was cut by 1 base, the J end by 8 bases, with 11 bases between. CDR1 is DFQATT and CDR2 is SNEGSKA in the germline V gene (reference sequence). The CDR3 length is 13 residues. The CDR3 nucleotides read TGCAGTGCTAGAGCTGCGGTGATAGGGGAGCTGTTTTTT. Amino acid sequence: CSARAAVIGELFF.

This clonotype was counted many times. This chain links TRBV7-9 with TRBJ2-1; no definite D call. V was cut by 1 base and J by 6 bases, with 10 bases left in between. Germline CDR1 is SEHNR and CDR2 is FQNEAQ (reference sequence). CDR3 length: 14 residues. This CDR3 reads CASSLVGAANEQFF. CDR3 nucleotides: TGTGCCAGCAGCTTAGTAGGTGCAGCCAATGAGCAGTTCTTC.

This clonotype was found many times. CDR3 in amino acids: CASSPRSGLGYGYTF. CDR3 in DNA: TGCGCCAGCAGCCCGCGGAGTGGTCTGGGCTATGGCTACACCTTC. This rearrangement joins TRBV4-3 to TRBJ1-2; D remains ambiguous. The CDR3 loop spans 15 amino acids. Germline CDR1 LGHNA, CDR2 YSLEER. V was trimmed by 4 bases and J by 4 bases, leaving 16 bases between them.

The table lists this clonotype with many counts. The chain is built from TRBV9 and TRBJ2-1; D remains ambiguous. The CDR3 consists of 18 residues. V was shortened by 0 bases and J by 0 bases, with 16 bases between the two germline ends. CDR1 SGDLS and CDR2 YYNGEE come from the germline V gene. CDR3 sequence: CASSVGMKRDSSYNEQFF. CDR3 coding DNA: TGTGCCAGCAGCGTAGGCATGAAGCGCGATAGCTCCTACAATGAGCAGTTCTTC.

This clonotype was seen a handful of times. The rearrangement uses TRBV24-1 and TRBJ2-5, with D possibly TRBD2 on 6 matching bases. Germline values: CDR1 KGHDR, CDR2 SFDVKD. V was cut by 1 base and J by 5 bases, with 7 bases left in between. CDR3 length: 13 residues. The CDR3 region has the DNA TGTGCCACCAGTGATTTACGGGAGGAGACCCAGTACTTC. It yields the protein CATSDLREETQYF.

This clonotype was recorded many times. CDR3 loop: CASSLTPTGSGYTF. The DNA of the CDR3 is TGCGCCAGCAGCTTGACCCCGACAGGGAGCGGCTACACCTTC. This chain links TRBV5-1 with TRBJ1-2; 7 positions agree with TRBD1. V was pared by 1 base and J by 8 bases, with 8 bases of the junction left unmatched. The CDR3 consists of 14 residues. The germline gives CDR1 SGHRS, CDR2 YFSETQ.

This clonotype has at least ten counts. V and J are TRBV12-3 or TRBV12-4 and TRBJ1-5, with D possibly TRBD1 on 6 matching bases. The length of the CDR3 is 14 residues. V lost 6 bases and J lost 6, with 15 bases in between. The CDR3 sequence is CASRLQGSSQPQHF. CDR3 DNA: TGTGCCAGCAGGTTACAGGGCTCGAGTCAGCCCCAGCATTTT.

This clonotype was detected a few times. The J gene is TRBJ1-1, the V gene TRBV30; 8 nucleotides align to TRBD1. Germline V gene sequence: CDR1 GTSNPN, CDR2 SVGIG (reference sequence). With 0 bases clipped from V and 4 bases from J, the junction kept 4 bases outside the gene matches. The CDR3 totals 14 residues. In DNA, the CDR3 is TGTGCCTGGAGTGTACAGGGGGTTGGCACTGAAGCTTTCTTT. It yields the protein CAWSVQGVGTEAFF.

This clonotype was picked up a small number of times. The chain uses TRBV5-4 and TRBJ2-7, with TRBD2 matching 10 bases. Germline values: CDR1 SGHNT, CDR2 YYREEE (reference sequence). Germline trimming cut 5 bases from V and 3 bases from J; bases unmatched to any gene: 8. The CDR3 is made up of 15 amino acids. CDR3 amino acids: CASSQTSGAHYEQYF. DNA for the CDR3: TGTGCCAGCAGTCAAACTAGCGGGGCTCACTACGAGCAGTACTTC.

This clonotype has just a few counts. This sequence joins TRBV28 and TRBJ2-7, with D possibly matching TRBD2 (6 bases). Per the germline V gene, CDR1 is MDHEN and CDR2 is SYDVKM. The V gene lost 6 bases and the J gene lost 5 bases, with 17 bases spanning the gap. CDR3 length equals 14 residues. In DNA, the CDR3 is TGTGCCAGCAGAACCCCGGGGGTGGGCCACGAGCAGTACTTC. This sequence encodes CASRTPGVGHEQYF.

This clonotype has ten or more counts. CDR3 region: CASSPQGIRANVLTF. CDR3 bases: TGCGCCAGCAGCCCTCAGGGAATTAGGGCCAACGTCCTGACTTTC. The chain combines TRBV5-1 with TRBJ2-6, with D possibly matching TRBD1 (5 bases). Trimming stripped 4 bases from V and 5 bases from J, with 13 bases between. Looked up from germline, CDR1 is SGHRS and CDR2 is YFSETQ. The CDR3 extends over 15 amino acids.

This clonotype was detected once. This chain connects TRBV2 to TRBJ2-2; D remains unclear. Germline loops: CDR1 SNHLY, CDR2 FYNNEI. Deletions cut 6 bases from V and 1 base from J, with 9 bases between. The CDR3 length is 14 residues. CDR3 sequence reads: CASRPRRNTGELFF. CDR3 in DNA: TGTGCCAGCAGGCCCAGGCGGAACACCGGGGAGCTGTTTTTT.

Of note for this clonotype: A single base separates this from a much larger clone, so it may be a read error. The CDR3 DNA is TGTGCCATCAGTGAAGAGGGGACAGGGAATTCACCCCTCCACTTT. Its translation: CAISEEGTGNSPLHF. This chain joins TRBV10-3 and TRBJ1-6; 9 positions match TRBD1. The CDR3 has 15 residues. Trimming took 3 bases from V and 7 from J; bases not matched to a gene: 4. CDR1 and CDR2 from the germline V gene are ENHRY and SYGVKD.

This clonotype was seen a few times. The chain has TRBV11-2 and TRBJ2-1; 8 bases fit TRBD2. This CDR3 comprises 15 residues. CDR1 is SGHAT and CDR2 is FQNNGV in the germline V gene. The trim removed 4 bases at V and 8 bases at J, leaving 10 bases unmatched. The CDR3 loop is CASSSSGGARYEQFF. CDR3 DNA sequence: TGTGCCAGCAGCTCGTCCGGGGGGGCCCGGTATGAGCAGTTCTTC.